This T cell receptor beta chain was recorded in a study of tumor-infiltrating lymphocytes in primary liver carcinoma (dated by TCRdb to about 2017). For context, the study as a whole: Surgical resection was performed in China between 2015 and 2016 on about 5 patients with histopathologically diagnosed primary liver carcinoma. For each liver tumor, the study sampled five regions along with adjacent normal tissue and blood, and applied TCRbeta repertoire sequencing, expression microarrays and whole-exome sequencing. A total of 35 specimens from 5 patients, comprising 25 or so tumor regions, 5 adjacent noncancerous liver tissues and 5 peripheral blood samples, were covered by TCRbeta repertoire sequencing. Each sample produced about 3.65 to 7.13 million productive TCRbeta reads, and read depth showed no significant difference between tissue types. High reproducibility was observed for the technical replicate repertoires, with mean shared-clone rates approximately 0.9 and correlation coefficients above 0.95. The five patients had tumors staged T1-T3 N0M0, with maximum diameters ranging from roughly 4 to 10 cm. Of the five patients (three men and two women, aged 30 to 69 years), four had hepatocellular carcinoma and one had combined HCC and intrahepatic cholangiocarcinoma. Overall results and qualifications from the work: Comparison of CD4+ and CD8+ T cell repertoires was precluded by the use of bulk unsorted samples. Compared with blood, tumors had a significantly larger share of the repertoire taken up by the top 250 clones (p = 0.039). Only the TCR beta chain was sequenced, which likely underestimates true repertoire diversity because unpaired alpha chains were not captured. With just 4 to 6 patients in the study, the authors point out that the findings should be validated in a larger study. Repertoire overlap was higher between tumor regions (mean around 36%) than tumor-adjacent (approximately 17%) or tumor-blood (about 15%) pairs, consistent with antigen-driven expansion.

The CDR3 runs 19 amino acids, cysteine and phenylalanine included. Only the CDR3 portion is preserved as DNA: 57 bases, with reading frame beginning at the first base. Relative to germline, V is missing 4 bases and J is missing 5 bases, with 11 bases of the junction outside any gene match. Sequences SEHNR (CDR1) and FQNEAQ (CDR2) are obtained from the germline V gene (reference sequence). Starting from approximately 460 ng total RNA, TCRbeta-specific cDNA was produced by reverse transcription with a constant-region primer and ProtoScript II reverse transcriptase. TCRbeta libraries were built with three nested multiplex PCR rounds, a slightly modified ARM-PCR procedure. The first two PCR rounds used multiplex TRBV1-TRBV30 forward primers with a Cbeta reverse primer, each for approximately 11 cycles. A final 25-cycle PCR with Deep VentR polymerase added sample barcodes and Illumina adapters. Before sequencing, amplicons between 200 and 500 bp were purified from gel using a QIAquick gel extraction kit. An Illumina HiSeq 2500 was used to sequence the TCRbeta amplicons with 250-bp paired-end reads. Concerning the study's data processing: Quality trimming of reads was performed with Trimmomatic v0.33, and paired reads were merged with FLASH v1.2.11 so that full CDR3 sequences could be recovered. V, D and J germline segments were assigned to the rearranged TCRbeta sequences using MiGEC v1.2.1b. Clonotype statistics and Shannon-Wiener diversity indices were calculated with VDJtools v1.0.0. To reduce sampling bias, subsequent analyses other than the diversity analysis used only the 250 most abundant clonotypes in each sample. TCRdb itself trimmed the public reads at Q25 with fastp, ran MiXCR and retained productive beta chains. Each entry merges the rows of one CDR3 protein and shows their most common DNA and genes. The V and J calls and clone size are TCRdb's, not the authors'. Here the sample has about 320,000 distinct CDR3 sequences; 50% to 60% occur a single time. The biggest ten clones account for about 18% of the sample.

On this clonotype: The specificity of this receptor is unknown. Qualities for individual bases were not recorded, and no much larger clone is one base off.

TRIzol reagent was used to extract blood RNA from unsorted whole blood, while the DNeasy Blood & Tissue kit provided the germline DNA. At the time of sampling, the patients had chronic HBV infection and had not received any treatment. Before surgery, 3 to 5 milliliters of peripheral blood were collected into K2EDTA tubes. The sample comprised peripheral blood. This chain joins TRBV7-9 to TRBJ2-1, and 16 junction bases match TRBD2. This TCR derives from a woman aged 25-40 years with primary liver carcinoma and hepatitis B virus infection. In nucleotides, the sequence is TGTGCCAGCAGCTCGGGACTAGCGGGAGGGCTGGGAAGTGACAATGAGCAGTTCTTC. This encodes CASSSGLAGGLGSDNEQFF.